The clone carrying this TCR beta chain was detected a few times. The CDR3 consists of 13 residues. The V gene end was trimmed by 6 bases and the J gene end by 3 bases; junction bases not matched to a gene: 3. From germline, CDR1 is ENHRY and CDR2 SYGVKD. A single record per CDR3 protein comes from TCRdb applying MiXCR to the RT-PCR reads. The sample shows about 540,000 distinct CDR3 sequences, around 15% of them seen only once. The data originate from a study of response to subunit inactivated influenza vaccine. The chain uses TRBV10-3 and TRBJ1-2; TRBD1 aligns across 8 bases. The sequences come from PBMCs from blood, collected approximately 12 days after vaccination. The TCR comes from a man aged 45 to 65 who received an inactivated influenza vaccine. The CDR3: CAIRGQGDYGYTF. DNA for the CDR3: TGTGCCATCAGAGGACAGGGAGACTATGGCTACACCTTC.